The text below deals with one T cell receptor (beta chain). Its cognate antigen is unknown. Sequencing of cultured CD4+ T cell DNA used the Oncomine TCR Beta short-read assay. TCRdb reprocessed the PCR reads with MiXCR, giving one entry per CDR3 protein. The sample records about 10,000 distinct CDR3 sequences, under 80% being singletons. Treatment in this sample: roughly ten-day PBMC culture with coronavirus spike peptide pools or control peptides (ViraFEST assay). Antigen-specific T cell expansion with peptide pools preceded TCR sequencing in the ViraFEST approach. These data originate in a study of vaccination and CD4 T cells after COVID-19. The study, taken as a whole, reports: Median numbers of SARS-CoV-2-reactive clonotypes increased from around 19 to 38 (not a significant change).

The CDR3 length is 16 residues. Trimming removed 1 base at V and 1 base at J, with 13 bases between. CDR1 is MDHEN, CDR2 SYDVKM, per germline. Sequenced: CD4+ T cells from blood, cultured in vitro. V usage is TRBV28 and J usage is TRBJ1-1; D is possibly TRBD1 (6 bases). This receptor was identified in a human donor who had recovered from COVID-19. In nucleotides, the CDR3 is TGTGCCAGCAGTTTATACGGGCTGGGGGCGAACACTGAAGCTTTCTTT. Translation gives CASSLYGLGANTEAFF. Drawing the rest from reference TRBV28 and TRBJ1-1, the complete variable domain is DVKVTQSSRYLVKRTGEKVFLECVQDMDHENMFWYRQDPGLGLRLIYFSYDVKMKEKGDIPEGYSVSREKKERFSLILESASTNQTSMYLCASSLYGLGANTEAFFGQGTRLTVV.